This T cell receptor beta chain was sequenced for a study of blood T cell repertoires in COVID-19. TCRdb's copy holds only in-frame clones and misses some; the assay was immunoSEQ multiplex PCR. The sample contains 450,000 to 600,000 clones, around 90% of which appear only once. Germline lookup yields CDR1 SNHLY and CDR2 FYNNEI. The CDR3 runs 12 residues. Trimming removed 3 bases from V and 7 bases from J, with 4 bases in between. The sample was PBMCs or T cells enriched from blood (not recorded which). The rearrangement uses TRBV2 and TRBJ1-6; D is unclear. The source is a woman younger than 35 who had recovered from COVID-19. In DNA form, the CDR3 reads TGTGCCAGCAGTGATCTGAATTCACCCCTCCACTTT. Residues: CASSDLNSPLHF.